Below are 19 T cell receptor beta chains sequenced from a single sample in a study of T cells after yellow fever vaccination. TCRdb ran MiXCR on the 5' RACE reads and lists one entry per CDR3 protein. The repertoire holds more than 200,000 distinct CDR3 sequences, roughly 3.5% seen once, with around a fifth in the top ten. The specimen comprised PBMCs, sampled 15 days after the yellow fever booster vaccination. Every receptor here comes from a man between 18 and 35 years old who received the YFV17D yellow fever vaccine.

The rearrangement uses TRBV7-2 and TRBJ2-3; D may match TRBD1 or TRBD2 (6 bases each). Germline CDR1 SGHTA, CDR2 FQGNSA. The CDR3 loop spans 16 amino acids. V was pared by 4 bases and J by 1 base, with 15 bases between. The CDR3 DNA is TGTGCCAGCAGCTCCCGCCGGGGGCCGGGCACAGATACGCAGTATTTT. Protein sequence: CASSSRRGPGTDTQYF.

This clonotype was observed a handful of times. V and J are TRBV9 and TRBJ1-1; perhaps TRBD1 as D (5 bases). Germline V CDR1 and CDR2: SGDLS, YYNGEE. The CDR3 is 13 amino acids. The V and J ends lost 7 bases and 4 bases respectively, with 14 bases between them. CDR3 nucleotides: TGTGCCAGCTGGGTAGGGACGGGCACTGAAGCTTTCTTT. Encoded protein: CASWVGTGTEAFF.

This clonotype was seen ten or more times. The chain employs TRBV12-3 or TRBV12-4 and TRBJ2-5, with D possibly matching TRBD2 (5 bases). The V and J ends lost 4 bases and 7 bases respectively, with 7 bases between them. The CDR3 consists of 11 residues. This CDR3 is CASSSRGTQYF. In nucleotides, the CDR3 is TGTGCCAGCAGTTCCCGGGGGACCCAGTACTTC.

This clonotype has a count of ten or more. The chain carries TRBV3-1 and TRBJ2-1, with D perhaps matching TRBD1 (6 bases). CDR1 and CDR2 from the germline V gene are LGHDT and YNNKEL (reference sequence). This CDR3 region has 13 residues. Trimming removed 1 base from V and 10 bases from J, with 11 bases in between. Written as DNA, the CDR3 is TGTGCCAGCAGCCAAGTGGGGGCGAGGGAGCAGTTCTTC. Its protein product is CASSQVGAREQFF.

CDR3 amino acids: CSVGQGISNQPQHF. The CDR3 DNA reads as TGCAGCGTGGGGCAGGGTATTAGCAATCAGCCCCAGCATTTT. V and J are TRBV29-1 and TRBJ1-5, with D maybe TRBD1 (5 bases). The V and J ends lost 6 bases and 0 bases respectively, with 12 bases between them. CDR3 size: 14 residues. The germline V gene encodes CDR1 SQVTM and CDR2 ANQGSEA. Full variable domain (remainder filled in from reference TRBV29-1 and TRBJ1-5): SAVISQKPSRDICQRGTSLTIQCQVDSQVTMMFWYRQQPGQSLTLIATANQGSEATYESGFVIDKFPISRPNLTFSTLTVSNMSPEDSSIYLCSVGQGISNQPQHFGDGTRLSIL.

On this clonotype itself: Being one base from a much bigger clone, this may be a read error. The CDR3 DNA follows: TGTGCCAGCAGCAACAGGGGTCGGGGCACCGGGGAGCTGCTTTTT. Translating gives CASSNRGRGTGELLF. V gene TRBV5-6 combines with J gene TRBJ2-2; 7 nucleotides line up with TRBD1. The germline gives CDR1 SGHDT, CDR2 YYEEEE. The CDR3 sequence is 15 residues long.

The table lists this clonotype with many counts. The V and J genes are TRBV7-9 and TRBJ1-2, with D uncertain. The CDR3 length is 11 residues. In germline, CDR1 is SEHNR, CDR2 FQNEAQ (reference sequence). V lost 2 bases to trimming and J lost 4 bases, with 2 bases between them. The DNA for the CDR3 is TGTGCCAGCAGCTTACTCTATGGCTACACCTTC. It encodes CASSLLYGYTF.

This clonotype was counted ten times or more. The rearrangement uses TRBV6-5 and TRBJ2-2, with unresolved D. V was clipped by 8 bases and J by 0 bases, with 10 bases between them. Germline loops: CDR1 MNHEY, CDR2 SVGAGI. The CDR3 has 14 amino acids. The CDR3 loop is CASRGPSNTGELFF. The CDR3 region has the DNA TGTGCCAGCCGTGGCCCTTCGAACACCGGGGAGCTGTTTTTT.

This clonotype was seen more than once but under ten times. V is TRBV7-9 and J is TRBJ2-7; tentatively, D is TRBD1 (5 bases). V was shortened by 1 base and J by 3 bases, with 7 bases between the two germline ends. Looked up from germline, CDR1 is SEHNR and CDR2 is FQNEAQ (reference sequence). The CDR3 runs to 13 residues. This CDR3 is CASSLGQRYEQYV. The CDR3 DNA follows: TGTGCCAGCAGCTTAGGACAGCGCTACGAGCAGTACGTC.

This chain joins TRBV18 and TRBJ2-7; D gene uncertain. The CDR3 spans 13 residues. With 3 bases removed from V and 3 bases from J, the gap between germline ends came to 9 bases. The V gene's germline CDR1 is KGHSH and CDR2 LQKENI. The CDR3 protein is CASSPSQIYEQYV. CDR3 DNA: TGTGCCAGCTCACCGAGTCAGATCTACGAGCAGTACGTC.

This clonotype was picked up many times. This rearrangement joins TRBV27 to TRBJ2-3; 7 nucleotides agree with TRBD2. In germline, CDR1 is MNHEY, CDR2 SMNVEV (reference sequence). The CDR3 totals 15 residues. Losses at the gene ends were 5 bases for V and 2 bases for J; bases not matched to a gene: 7. CDR3 in DNA: TGTGCCAGCAGTGCGGGACTACCGATCACAGATACGCAGTATTTT. Its translation: CASSAGLPITDTQYF.

This clonotype has a handful of counts. This chain joins TRBV20-1 and TRBJ2-5; 9 nucleotides agree with TRBD2. The CDR3 consists of 16 residues. J gave up 1 base and V 5 bases, and 11 bases lay outside the gene matches. Germline CDR1 DFQATT, CDR2 SNEGSKA (reference sequence). CDR3 nucleotide sequence: TGCAGTGCTCCCCGAGATGGCGGGGGGGTCCAAGAGACCCAGTACTTC. It yields the protein CSAPRDGGGVQETQYF.

This clonotype was seen at least ten times. The rearrangement links TRBV5-1 to TRBJ2-1, with D perhaps TRBD1 or TRBD2 (5 bases each). The CDR3 length is 15 residues. Germline CDR1 is SGHRS and CDR2 is YFSETQ. Trimming cost V 2 bases and J 8 bases, with 17 bases left between them. The CDR3 region has the DNA TGCGCCAGCAGCTTCCGGGACCTTGACATTGATGAGCAGTTCTTC. Translating it yields CASSFRDLDIDEQFF.

This clonotype has a count of ten or more. V gene TRBV5-4 combines with J gene TRBJ2-1; D is possibly TRBD1 (6 bases). The CDR3 consists of 16 residues. CDR1 is SGHNT, CDR2 YYREEE, per germline (reference sequence). V was pared by 0 bases and J by 9 bases, with 19 bases between. CDR3 amino acids: CASSLGGTTRSGEQFF. The CDR3, as DNA: TGTGCCAGCAGCTTGGGAGGGACAACGAGGAGTGGTGAGCAGTTCTTC.

This clonotype was seen at least ten times. The V gene is TRBV27, the J gene TRBJ2-1, with D perhaps TRBD1 (5 bases). Germline loops: CDR1 MNHEY, CDR2 SMNVEV (reference sequence). This CDR3 spans 11 amino acids. Trimming took 8 bases from V and 11 from J, leaving 13 bases between them. The chain's CDR3 is CASRRVGQQFF. The CDR3 nucleotides read TGTGCCAGCCGCAGGGTCGGGCAGCAGTTCTTC.

This clonotype was seen at least ten times. The J gene is TRBJ1-4, the V gene TRBV5-1, with D unclear. The germline V gene has CDR1 SGHRS and CDR2 YFSETQ. V lost 4 bases and J 1 base, leaving 8 bases between the germline ends. The CDR3 is made up of 14 amino acids. The CDR3 nucleotides read TGCGCCAGCAGCAGTGGGTTAACTAATGAAAAACTGTTTTTT. Encoded protein: CASSSGLTNEKLFF.

This clonotype was found many times. J is TRBJ2-3 and V is TRBV27; 12 nucleotides line up with TRBD2. This CDR3 spans 17 amino acids. Per germline, CDR1 MNHEY and CDR2 SMNVEV (reference sequence). V was pared by 6 bases and J by 4 bases, with 11 bases of the junction left unmatched. The CDR3 nucleotides read TGTGCCAGCAGACTCCTAGCGGGGGGGGCCCACCCAGATACGCAGTATTTT. The encoded protein is CASRLLAGGAHPDTQYF.

This clonotype occurred many times. V and J are TRBV7-9 and TRBJ1-1; TRBD1 is a possible D gene (5 bases). Deletions cut 1 base from V and 1 base from J, with 13 bases between. The CDR3 length is 16 residues. The germline V gene encodes CDR1 SEHNR and CDR2 FQNEAQ (reference sequence). Written as DNA, the CDR3 is TGTGCCAGCAGCTTAGTTCCCGGGACGGCGAACACTGAAGCTTTCTTT. This gives the protein CASSLVPGTANTEAFF.

Ten or more counts support this clonotype. This rearrangement joins TRBV4-3 to TRBJ2-7; D is possibly TRBD1 (6 bases). Trimming removed 0 bases from V and 2 bases from J, with 11 bases in between. Per germline, CDR1 LGHNA and CDR2 YSLEER. There are 15 residues in the CDR3. The CDR3 nucleotides are TGCGCCAGCAGCCAAGACACAGGGAGCACCTACGAGCAGTACTTC. Amino acid sequence: CASSQDTGSTYEQYF.